The 5 T cell receptor beta chains reported below all come from one sample, sequenced in a study of T cell responses to AZD1222 COVID-19 vaccine. Repertoires were generated with immunoSEQ multiplex PCR, while TCRdb's copy carries only in-frame clones and drops some. The table has over 90,000 clones, 85% to 90% seen once. This specimen was peripheral blood, taken on day 0 of AZD1222 vaccination. The receptor source for this set is an adult in good health.

This chain links TRBV13 with TRBJ2-1, with 9 bases aligning to TRBD1. Germline CDR1 reads PRHDT; CDR2 reads FYEKMQ (reference sequence). The CDR3 spans 18 residues. With 4 bases clipped from V and 1 base from J, the junction kept 11 bases outside the gene matches. The CDR3 sequence: CASSSSPGTGISYNEQFF. The CDR3 region has the DNA TGTGCCAGCAGCTCCTCCCCCGGGACAGGGATATCCTACAATGAGCAGTTCTTC. The full variable domain, with the rest looked up from reference TRBV13 and TRBJ2-1, is AAGVIQSPRHLIKEKRETATLKCYPIPRHDTVYWYQQGPGQDPQFLISFYEKMQSDKGSIPDRFSAQQFSDYHSELNMSSLELGDSALYFCASSSSPGTGISYNEQFFGPGTRLTVL.

The CDR3 DNA follows: TGTGCCAGCAGCTTCAGTCAGGGCATGTACGAGCAGTACTTC. It is translated as CASSFSQGMYEQYF. The chain employs TRBV5-6 and TRBJ2-7, with D maybe TRBD1 (5 bases). The germline V gene has CDR1 SGHDT and CDR2 YYEEEE. Trimming cost V 2 bases and J 4 bases, with 13 bases left between them. The CDR3 is 14 amino acids.

This clone was counted a single time. The chain's CDR3 is CASSQATGRGSPNYGYTF. The DNA for the CDR3 is TGTGCCAGCAGCCAAGCGACCGGACGGGGTTCTCCTAACTATGGCTACACCTTC. The chain combines TRBV14 with TRBJ1-2; D not resolved. Germline-derived CDR1 and CDR2 are SGHDN and FVKESK. CDR3 length equals 18 residues. Trimming took off 1 base at V and 0 bases at J, with 18 bases between the two ends.

The V call is TRBV30, the J call TRBJ1-1; the D gene is possibly TRBD1 (6 bases). Germline assignment: CDR1 GTSNPN and CDR2 SVGIG (reference sequence). CDR3 length: 13 amino acids. V lost 2 bases and J 5 bases, leaving 12 bases between the germline ends. In DNA form, the CDR3 reads TGTGCCTGGAGTCGGACAGTCCAAACTGAAGCTTTCTTT. Protein sequence: CAWSRTVQTEAFF.

The gene calls are TRBV3-1 (or the pseudogene TRBV3-2) and TRBJ1-1; D remains ambiguous. From germline, CDR1 is LGHDT and CDR2 YNNKEL (reference sequence). Trimming pared 3 bases from V and 4 bases from J, leaving 12 bases between. The CDR3 covers 14 residues. The CDR3 reads CASSQGLRGTEAFF. The CDR3, as DNA: TGTGCCAGCAGCCAGGGTCTTCGAGGCACTGAAGCTTTCTTT.